The 5 T cell receptor beta chains given below trace back to one sample, sequenced in a study of beta chain features in type 1 diabetes. What was sequenced were expressed TCRB transcripts, since all of the isolated RNA had been reverse transcribed. Assay: immunoSEQ multiplex PCR; the TCRdb copy retains only in-frame clones and omits some. This sample has more than 150,000 clones, with 7% to 10% found just once. Specimen: central memory CD4+ T cells from blood. The source of these receptors is a woman aged 18 to 35 in good health.

The table lists this clone with a few counts. The chain joins TRBV4-3 to TRBJ2-3; tentative D call: TRBD2 (7 bases). Germline V gene data show CDR1 as LGHNA and CDR2 as YSLEER. This CDR3 comprises 15 residues. V shed 1 base and J shed 2 bases, with 10 bases lying between them. Here the CDR3 reads CASSQGGGVTDTQYF. The CDR3 nucleotides are TGCGCCAGCAGCCAAGGAGGGGGGGTCACAGATACGCAGTATTTT.

The rearrangement links TRBV30 to TRBJ1-1, with TRBD1 identical over 7 bases. Germline assignment: CDR1 GTSNPN and CDR2 SVGIG (reference sequence). CDR3 length: 13 amino acids. The junction had 1 base not matched to a gene; V was cut back by 2 bases and J by 1 base. The CDR3: CAWSRTGNTEAFF. The CDR3, as DNA: TGTGCCTGGAGTCGGACAGGGAACACTGAAGCTTTCTTT.

This clone has just a few counts. The chain is built from TRBV18 and TRBJ1-3, with D uncertain. Trimming removed 2 bases from V and 0 bases from J, with 5 bases in between. CDR1 is KGHSH, CDR2 LQKENI, per germline. This CDR3 comprises 14 residues. CDR3 bases: TGTGCCAGCTCACCAGGGAGCTCTGGAAACACCATATATTTT. Its translation is CASSPGSSGNTIYF. Full variable domain (outside the CDR3, taken from reference TRBV18 and TRBJ1-3): NAGVMQNPRHLVRRRGQEARLRCSPMKGHSHVYWYRQLPEEGLKFMVYLQKENIIDESGMPKERFSAEFPKEGPSILRIQQVVRGDSAAYFCASSPGSSGNTIYFGEGSWLTVV.

In this sample, this clone turned up a few times. This chain uses TRBV6-5 with TRBJ2-7, with D possibly TRBD2 on 6 matching bases. V lost 0 bases and J 4 bases, leaving 13 bases between the germline ends. The CDR3 covers 15 residues. Looked up from germline, CDR1 is MNHEY and CDR2 is SVGAGI. In DNA, the CDR3 is TGTGCCAGCAGTTACTCAAGAGGGGCGGGGTACGAGCAGTACTTC. It yields the protein CASSYSRGAGYEQYF.

This clone was detected only a few times. The chain combines TRBV4-2 with TRBJ2-7; D unresolved. V was cut by 0 bases and J by 2 bases, with 5 bases left in between. CDR3 length equals 13 residues. Germline assignment: CDR1 LGHNA and CDR2 YNFKEQ. As DNA, the CDR3 is TGTGCCAGCAGCCAAGATATCCCCTACGAGCAGTACTTC. Protein product: CASSQDIPYEQYF.